This T cell receptor beta chain was captured by sequencing in a study of shared clonotypes between healthy human individuals. This clone was detected only a few times. Antigen specificity is unknown. This CDR3 has 16 residues. Germline CDR1 SGHDN, CDR2 FVKESK. Trimming removed 0 bases from V and 0 bases from J, with 11 bases in between. Notes on the study in general: Shared clonotypes: roughly 5% naive CD4, around 3.5% naive CD8, 2.3% memory CD4, 0.4% to 0.5% memory CD8.

Assay execution took place at the deep level. In the authors' workflow: Filtering was not the same, since immunoSEQ gave junction-only sequences without quality scores. Sequencing used immunoSEQ multiplex PCR; TCRdb keeps in-frame clones, though not all of them. V and J calls and clone size are those listed in that table; D and trimming were worked out from the DNA. The sample has millions of clones; around 94% are singletons. The sequence was obtained from a man between 18 and 35 years old in good health. What was sequenced was naive CD4+ T cells sorted from blood. Subset given: CD45RA+ positively selected. This chain joins TRBV14 and TRBJ1-1, with D unclear. This CDR3 reads CASSQDGTKLNTEAFF. CDR3 sequence (DNA): TGTGCCAGCAGCCAAGATGGTACCAAGTTGAACACTGAAGCTTTCTTT.